The entry that follows covers one T cell receptor beta chain sequence. The antigen is not known. These data belong to a study of graft-versus-host responses after intestinal transplantation. Study as a whole: Those transplanted obtained multivisceral, liver-intestinal, or isolated intestinal grafts. Every one of the recipients received anti-thymocyte globulin induction and afterwards took tacrolimus and steroids for roughly three years.

From germline, CDR1 is LNHDA and CDR2 SQIVND (reference sequence). V was cut by 1 base and J by 5 bases, with 12 bases left in between. The CDR3 totals 15 residues. Repertoires were generated with immunoSEQ multiplex PCR, while TCRdb's copy carries only in-frame clones and drops some. The sample has more than 65,000 clones, around 93% seen once; the top ten hold roughly 0.44%. Whole-study findings and limits: Some GvH clones were seen earlier in gut or blood, suggesting intestinal origin. Individuals who had graft-donor T cell macrochimerism had allografts that showed high graft-versus-host to host-versus-graft clonal ratios.

The sequence derives from a human donor who was the organ donor for an intestinal transplant. The gene calls are TRBV19 and TRBJ1-5; D is possibly TRBD1 (5 bases). The sample consisted of unstimulated CD8+ T cells sorted from spleen or lymph node cells, taken before transplant. CDR3 region: CASSIAPGGYQPQHF. CDR3 DNA: TGTGCCAGTAGTATAGCCCCGGGGGGATATCAGCCCCAGCATTTT.